The T cell receptor beta chain described here comes from a study of CD8+CD57+ T cells in acquired aplastic anemia. Genomic DNA acted as the template from which TCR beta VDJ combination and CDR3 sequence profiling were carried out. TCRdb itself ran the reads through MiXCR, one entry per CDR3 protein. The sample has around 500,000 distinct CDR3 sequences, less than 35% seen once. For this clonotype: The antigen is unknown.

Trimming stripped 6 bases from V and 6 bases from J, with 12 bases between. CDR1 SNHLY and CDR2 FYNNEI come from the germline V gene. This CDR3 is 12 amino acids long. Findings and limits, study-wide: More than 25 was the count of CD8+ CDR3 sequences that patients shared with controls.

Only patients with CD8+CD57+ cell expansion on flow cytometry were chosen for sequencing. The sequencing input was sorted CD4+, CD8+, or CD8+CD57+ T cells (not recorded which) from PBMCs. V gene TRBV2 combines with J gene TRBJ2-7, with D perhaps TRBD1 or TRBD2 (6 bases each). The TCR originated in a human donor with aplastic anemia. Written as DNA, the CDR3 is TGTGCCAGCAGAGAGGGGGGCGTCGAGCAGTACTTC. This codes for CASREGGVEQYF.